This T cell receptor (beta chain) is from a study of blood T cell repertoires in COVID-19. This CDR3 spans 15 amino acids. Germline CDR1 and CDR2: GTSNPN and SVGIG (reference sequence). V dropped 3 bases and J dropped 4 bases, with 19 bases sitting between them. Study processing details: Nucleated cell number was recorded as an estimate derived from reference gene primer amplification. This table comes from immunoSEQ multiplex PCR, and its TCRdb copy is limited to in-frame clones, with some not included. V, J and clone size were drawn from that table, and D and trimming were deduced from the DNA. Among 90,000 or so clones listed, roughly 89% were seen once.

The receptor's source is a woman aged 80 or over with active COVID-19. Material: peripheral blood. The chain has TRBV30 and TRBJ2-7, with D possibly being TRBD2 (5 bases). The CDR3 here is CAWREDRVPAYEQYF. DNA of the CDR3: TGTGCCTGGAGGGAGGACCGCGTCCCCGCGTACGAGCAGTACTTC.